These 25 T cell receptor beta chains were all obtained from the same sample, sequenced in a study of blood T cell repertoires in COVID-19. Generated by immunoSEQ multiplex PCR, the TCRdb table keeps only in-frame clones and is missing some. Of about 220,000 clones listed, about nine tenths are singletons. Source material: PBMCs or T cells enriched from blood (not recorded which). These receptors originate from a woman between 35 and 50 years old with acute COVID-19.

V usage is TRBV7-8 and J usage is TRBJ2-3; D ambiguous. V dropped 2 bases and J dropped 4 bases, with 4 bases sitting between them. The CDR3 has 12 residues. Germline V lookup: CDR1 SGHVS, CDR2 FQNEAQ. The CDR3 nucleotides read TGTGCCAGCAGCTTACTCCCAGATACGCAGTATTTT. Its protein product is CASSLLPDTQYF.

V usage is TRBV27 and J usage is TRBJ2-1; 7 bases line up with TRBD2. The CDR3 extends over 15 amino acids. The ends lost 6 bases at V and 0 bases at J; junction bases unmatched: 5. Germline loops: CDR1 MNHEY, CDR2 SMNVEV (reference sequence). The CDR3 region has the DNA TGTGCCAGCAGGGGACGGGGGGTCTCCTACAATGAGCAGTTCTTC. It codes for CASRGRGVSYNEQFF.

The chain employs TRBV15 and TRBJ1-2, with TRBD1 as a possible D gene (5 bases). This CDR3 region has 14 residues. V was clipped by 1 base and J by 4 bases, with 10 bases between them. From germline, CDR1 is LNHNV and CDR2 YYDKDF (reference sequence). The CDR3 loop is CATSRGQGSYGYTF. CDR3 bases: TGTGCCACCAGCAGAGGGCAGGGATCCTATGGCTACACCTTC.

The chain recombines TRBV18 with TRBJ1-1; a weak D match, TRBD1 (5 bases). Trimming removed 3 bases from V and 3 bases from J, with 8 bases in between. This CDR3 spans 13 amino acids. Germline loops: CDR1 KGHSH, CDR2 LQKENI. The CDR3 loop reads CASSPRVYTEAFF. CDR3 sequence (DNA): TGTGCCAGCTCACCCAGGGTTTACACTGAAGCTTTCTTT.

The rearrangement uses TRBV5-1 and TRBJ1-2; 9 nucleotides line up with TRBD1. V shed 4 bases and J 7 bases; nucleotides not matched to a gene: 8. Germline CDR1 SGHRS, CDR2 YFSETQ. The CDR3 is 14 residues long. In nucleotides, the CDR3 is TGCGCCAGCAGCGGAACAACAGGGGGCCGTGGCTACACCTTC. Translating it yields CASSGTTGGRGYTF.

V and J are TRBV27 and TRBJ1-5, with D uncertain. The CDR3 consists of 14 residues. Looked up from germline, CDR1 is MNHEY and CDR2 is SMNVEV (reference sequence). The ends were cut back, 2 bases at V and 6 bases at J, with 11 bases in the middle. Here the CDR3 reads CASSLGGAAQPQHF. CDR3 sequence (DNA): TGTGCCAGCAGTTTAGGAGGAGCCGCTCAGCCCCAGCATTTT.

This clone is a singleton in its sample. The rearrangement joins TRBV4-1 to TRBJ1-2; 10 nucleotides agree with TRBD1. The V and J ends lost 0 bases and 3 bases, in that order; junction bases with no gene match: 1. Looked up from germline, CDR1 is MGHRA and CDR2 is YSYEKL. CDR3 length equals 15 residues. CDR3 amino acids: CASSQEGQGHYGYTF. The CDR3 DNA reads TGCGCCAGCAGCCAAGAGGGACAGGGGCACTATGGCTACACCTTC.

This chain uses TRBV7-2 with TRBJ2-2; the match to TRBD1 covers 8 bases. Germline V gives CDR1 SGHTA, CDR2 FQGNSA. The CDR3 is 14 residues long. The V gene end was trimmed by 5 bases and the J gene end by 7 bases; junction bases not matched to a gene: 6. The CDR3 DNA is TGTGCCAGCAGCGCCAGGGGGCTCGGCGGGGAGCTGTTTTTT. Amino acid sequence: CASSARGLGGELFF.

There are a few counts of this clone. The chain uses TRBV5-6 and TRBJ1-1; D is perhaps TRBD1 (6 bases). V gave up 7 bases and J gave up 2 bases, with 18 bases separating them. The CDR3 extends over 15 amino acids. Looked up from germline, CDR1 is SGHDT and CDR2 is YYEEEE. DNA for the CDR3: TGTGCCAGCGCTCGGCAGGGGCGATTAAACACTGAAGCTTTCTTT. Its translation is CASARQGRLNTEAFF.

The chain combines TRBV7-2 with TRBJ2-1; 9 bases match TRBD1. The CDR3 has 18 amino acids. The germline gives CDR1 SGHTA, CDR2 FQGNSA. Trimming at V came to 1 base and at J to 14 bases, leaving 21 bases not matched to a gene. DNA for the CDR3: TGTGCCAGCAGCTTAGAGGTCCTACCGGGGACAGGGACAGCCCGCGAGTTCTTC. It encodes CASSLEVLPGTGTAREFF. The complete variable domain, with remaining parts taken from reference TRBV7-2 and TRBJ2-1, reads GAGVSQSPSNKVTEKGKDVELRCDPISGHTALYWYRQSLGQGLEFLIYFQGNSAPDKSGLPSDRFSAERTGGSVSTLTIQRTQQEDSAVYLCASSLEVLPGTGTAREFFGPGTRLTVL.

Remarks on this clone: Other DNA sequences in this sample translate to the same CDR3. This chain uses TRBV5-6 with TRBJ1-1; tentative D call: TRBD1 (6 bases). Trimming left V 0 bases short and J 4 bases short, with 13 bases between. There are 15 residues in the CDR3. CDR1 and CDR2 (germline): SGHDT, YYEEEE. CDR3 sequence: CASSLGPQGGTEAFF. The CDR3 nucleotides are TGTGCCAGCAGCTTGGGACCCCAAGGGGGCACTGAAGCTTTCTTT.

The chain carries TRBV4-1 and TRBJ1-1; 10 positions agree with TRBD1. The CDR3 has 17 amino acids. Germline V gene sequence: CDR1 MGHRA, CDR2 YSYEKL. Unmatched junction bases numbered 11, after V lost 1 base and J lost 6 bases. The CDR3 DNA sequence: TGCGCCAGCAGCCAAGGGACAGGGGGTTATTTATCGGCTGAAGCTTTCTTT. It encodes CASSQGTGGYLSAEAFF.

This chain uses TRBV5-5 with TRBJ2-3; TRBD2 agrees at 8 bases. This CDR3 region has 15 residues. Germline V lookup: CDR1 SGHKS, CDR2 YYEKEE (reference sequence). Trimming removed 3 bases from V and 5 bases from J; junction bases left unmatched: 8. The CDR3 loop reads CASSSSGGPGDTQYF. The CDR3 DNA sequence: TGTGCCAGCAGCTCCTCGGGGGGGCCTGGAGATACGCAGTATTTT. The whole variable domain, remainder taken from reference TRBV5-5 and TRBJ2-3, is DAGVTQSPTHLIKTRGQQVTLRCSPISGHKSVSWYQQVLGQGPQFIFQYYEKEERGRGNFPDRFSARQFPNYSSELNVNALLLGDSALYLCASSSSGGPGDTQYFGPGTRLTVL.

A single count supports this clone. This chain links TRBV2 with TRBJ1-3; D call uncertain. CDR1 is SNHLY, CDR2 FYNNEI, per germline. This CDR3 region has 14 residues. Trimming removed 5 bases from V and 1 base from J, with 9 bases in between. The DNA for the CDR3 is TGTGCCAGCAGTCCCTCGCGATCTGGAAACACCATATATTTT. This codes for CASSPSRSGNTIYF.

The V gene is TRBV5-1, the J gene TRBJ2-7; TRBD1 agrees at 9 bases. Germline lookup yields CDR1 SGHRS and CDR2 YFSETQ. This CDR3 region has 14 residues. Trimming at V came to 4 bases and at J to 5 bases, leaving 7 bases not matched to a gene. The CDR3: CASSPRQGVHEQYF. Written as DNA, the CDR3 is TGCGCCAGCAGCCCGAGACAGGGGGTCCACGAGCAGTACTTC. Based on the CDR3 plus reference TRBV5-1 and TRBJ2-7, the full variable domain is KAGVTQTPRYLIKTRGQQVTLSCSPISGHRSVSWYQQTPGQGLQFLFEYFSETQRNKGNFPGRFSGRQFSNSRSEMNVSTLELGDSALYLCASSPRQGVHEQYFGPGTRLTVT.

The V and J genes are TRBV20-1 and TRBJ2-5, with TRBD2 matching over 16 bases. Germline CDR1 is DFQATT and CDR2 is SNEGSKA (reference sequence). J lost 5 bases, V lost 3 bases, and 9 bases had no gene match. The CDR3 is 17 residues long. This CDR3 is CSASRGTSGGARETQYF. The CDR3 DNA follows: TGCAGTGCTAGTCGCGGGACTAGCGGGGGGGCTAGGGAGACCCAGTACTTC.

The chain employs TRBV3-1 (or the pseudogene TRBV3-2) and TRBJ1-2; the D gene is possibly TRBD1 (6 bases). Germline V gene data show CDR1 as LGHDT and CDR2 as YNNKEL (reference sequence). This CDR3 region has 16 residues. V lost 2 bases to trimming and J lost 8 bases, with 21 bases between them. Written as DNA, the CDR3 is TGTGCCAGCAGCCAACTACAGACAGGCCCGCTTGGAGGCTACACCTTC. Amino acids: CASSQLQTGPLGGYTF.

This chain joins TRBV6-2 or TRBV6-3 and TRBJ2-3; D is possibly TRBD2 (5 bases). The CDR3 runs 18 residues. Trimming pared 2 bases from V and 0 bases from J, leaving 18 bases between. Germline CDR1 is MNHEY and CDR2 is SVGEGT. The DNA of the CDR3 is TGTGCCAGCAGTTACCGAGTGGGGAGCCCCCCCAGCACAGATACGCAGTATTTT. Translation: CASSYRVGSPPSTDTQYF.

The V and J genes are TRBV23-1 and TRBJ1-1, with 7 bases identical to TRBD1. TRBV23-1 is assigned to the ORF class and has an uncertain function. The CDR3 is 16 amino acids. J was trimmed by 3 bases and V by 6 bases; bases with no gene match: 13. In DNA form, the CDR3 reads TGCGCCAGCAGCTATCACAGGGGAGCGGGGGACACTGAAGCTTTCTTT. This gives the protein CASSYHRGAGDTEAFF.

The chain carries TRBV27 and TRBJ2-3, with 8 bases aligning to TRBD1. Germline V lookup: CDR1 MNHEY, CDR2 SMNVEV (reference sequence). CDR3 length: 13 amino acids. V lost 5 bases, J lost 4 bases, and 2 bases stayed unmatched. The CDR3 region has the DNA TGTGCCAGCAGTCTACAGGGGGCAGATACGCAGTATTTT. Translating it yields CASSLQGADTQYF.

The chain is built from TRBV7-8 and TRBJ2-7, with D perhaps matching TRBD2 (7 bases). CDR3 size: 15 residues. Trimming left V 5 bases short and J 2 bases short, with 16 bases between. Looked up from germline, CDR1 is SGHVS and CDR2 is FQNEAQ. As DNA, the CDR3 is TGTGCCAGCAGCGTGGGACACGGGGGGACCTACGAGCAGTACTTC. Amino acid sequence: CASSVGHGGTYEQYF. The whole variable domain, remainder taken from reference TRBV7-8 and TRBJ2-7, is GAGVSQSPRYKVAKRGQDVALRCDPISGHVSLFWYQQALGQGPEFLTYFQNEAQLDKSGLPSDRFFAERPEGSVSTLKIQRTQQEDSAVYLCASSVGHGGTYEQYFGPGTRLTVT.

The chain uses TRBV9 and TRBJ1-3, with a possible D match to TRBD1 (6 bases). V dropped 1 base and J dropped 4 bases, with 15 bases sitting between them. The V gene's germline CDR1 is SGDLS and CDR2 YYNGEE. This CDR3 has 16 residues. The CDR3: CASSVKTGGWGNTIYF. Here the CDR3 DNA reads TGTGCCAGCAGCGTAAAGACAGGTGGTTGGGGAAACACCATATATTTT.

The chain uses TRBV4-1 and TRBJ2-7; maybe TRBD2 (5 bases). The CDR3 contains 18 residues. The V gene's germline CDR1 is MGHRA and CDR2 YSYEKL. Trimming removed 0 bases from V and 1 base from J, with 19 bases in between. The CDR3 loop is CASSQDTTSSFWSYEQYF. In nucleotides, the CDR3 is TGCGCCAGCAGCCAAGATACAACTAGTAGCTTTTGGTCCTACGAGCAGTACTTC.

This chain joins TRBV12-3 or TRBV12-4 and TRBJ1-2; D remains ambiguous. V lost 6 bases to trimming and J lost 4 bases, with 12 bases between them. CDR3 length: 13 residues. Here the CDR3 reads CASSPRQTYGYTF. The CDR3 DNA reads TGTGCCAGCAGCCCCAGACAAACCTATGGCTACACCTTC.

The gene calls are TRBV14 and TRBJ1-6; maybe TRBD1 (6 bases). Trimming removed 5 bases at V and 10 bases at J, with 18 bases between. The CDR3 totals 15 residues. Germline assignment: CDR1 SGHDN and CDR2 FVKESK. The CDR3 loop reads CASSSTGRWDSPLHF. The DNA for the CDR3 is TGTGCCAGCAGCTCTACAGGGCGATGGGACTCACCCCTCCACTTT.